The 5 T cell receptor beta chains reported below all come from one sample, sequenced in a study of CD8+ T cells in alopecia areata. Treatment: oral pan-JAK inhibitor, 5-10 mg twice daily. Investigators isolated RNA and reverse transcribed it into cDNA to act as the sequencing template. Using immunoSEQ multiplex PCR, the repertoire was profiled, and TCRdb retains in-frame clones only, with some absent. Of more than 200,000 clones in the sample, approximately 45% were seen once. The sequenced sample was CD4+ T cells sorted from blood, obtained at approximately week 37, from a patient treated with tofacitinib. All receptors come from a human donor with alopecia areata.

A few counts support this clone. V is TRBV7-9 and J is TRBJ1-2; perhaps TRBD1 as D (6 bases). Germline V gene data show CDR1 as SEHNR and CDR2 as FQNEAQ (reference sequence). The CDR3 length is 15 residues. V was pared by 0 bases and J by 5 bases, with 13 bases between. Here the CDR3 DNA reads TGTGCCAGCAGCTTAGCGACAGGATTACCGTATGGCTACACCTTC. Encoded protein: CASSLATGLPYGYTF.

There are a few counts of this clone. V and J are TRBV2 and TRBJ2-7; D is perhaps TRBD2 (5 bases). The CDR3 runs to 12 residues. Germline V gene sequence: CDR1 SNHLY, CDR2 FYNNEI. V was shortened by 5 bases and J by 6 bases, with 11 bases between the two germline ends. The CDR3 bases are TGTGCCAGCAGTTACGGGGTCGGCGAGCAGTACTTC. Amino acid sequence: CASSYGVGEQYF.

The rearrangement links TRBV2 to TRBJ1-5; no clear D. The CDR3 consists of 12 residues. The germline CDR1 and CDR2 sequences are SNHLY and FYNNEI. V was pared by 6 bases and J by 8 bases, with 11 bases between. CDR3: CASSLSREPQHF. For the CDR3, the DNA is TGTGCCAGCAGCCTCTCTAGGGAGCCCCAGCATTTT.

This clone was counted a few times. CDR3 in DNA: TGTGCCAGCAGTTTGGGCCGGGACAGGGATGCTTTCTTT. This codes for CASSLGRDRDAFF. The rearrangement joins TRBV6-5 to TRBJ1-1; 9 bases agree with TRBD1. V lost 4 bases and J lost 11; bases outside the gene matches: 8. Per the germline V gene, CDR1 is MNHEY and CDR2 is SVGAGI. The CDR3 sequence is 13 residues long.

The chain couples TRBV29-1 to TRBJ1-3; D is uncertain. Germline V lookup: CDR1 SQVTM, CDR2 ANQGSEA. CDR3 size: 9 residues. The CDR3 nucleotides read TGCCCCCTTGGGGACACCATATATTTT. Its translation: CPLGDTIYF.